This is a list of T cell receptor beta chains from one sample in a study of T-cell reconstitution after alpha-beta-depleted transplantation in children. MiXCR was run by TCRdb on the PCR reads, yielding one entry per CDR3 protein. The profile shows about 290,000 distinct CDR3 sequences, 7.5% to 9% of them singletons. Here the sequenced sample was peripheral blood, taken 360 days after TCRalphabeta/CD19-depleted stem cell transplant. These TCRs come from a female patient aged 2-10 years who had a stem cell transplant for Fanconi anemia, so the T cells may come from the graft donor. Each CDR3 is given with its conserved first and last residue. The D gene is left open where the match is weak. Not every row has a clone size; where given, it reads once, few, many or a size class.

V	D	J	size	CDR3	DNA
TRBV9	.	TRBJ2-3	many	CASSAGTPLSTDTQYF	TGTGCCAGCAGCGCCGGGACTCCTCTTAGCACAGATACGCAGTATTTT
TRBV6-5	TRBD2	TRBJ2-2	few	CASSYSAGGSGGELFF	TGTGCCAGCAGTTACTCAGCGGGAGGGTCAGGCGGGGAGCTGTTTTTT
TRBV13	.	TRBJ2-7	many	CASSTRTATYEQYF	TGTGCCAGCAGCACCCGGACAGCCACCTACGAGCAGTACTTC
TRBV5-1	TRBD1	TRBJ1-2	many	CASSLGGQLIYGYTF	TGCGCCAGCAGCTTGGGGGGACAGCTCATCTATGGCTACACCTTC
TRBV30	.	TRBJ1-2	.	CAWSQGGEDGYTF	TGTGCCTGGAGTCAGGGAGGGGAGGATGGCTACACCTTC
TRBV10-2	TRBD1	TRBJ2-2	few	CASRLTGGKYTGELFF	TGCGCCAGCAGACTCACAGGGGGGAAGTACACCGGGGAGCTGTTTTTT
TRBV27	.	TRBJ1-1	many	CASRSSWVGVVNTEAFF	TGTGCCAGCAGGAGTTCATGGGTGGGAGTGGTGAACACTGAAGCTTTCTTT
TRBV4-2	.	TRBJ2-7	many	CASSPATGAYEQYF	TGTGCCAGCAGCCCGGCCACCGGGGCTTACGAGCAGTACTTC
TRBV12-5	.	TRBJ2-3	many	CASGLDWTAGGTDTQYF	TGTGCTAGTGGTTTGGACTGGACCGCCGGAGGCACAGATACGCAGTATTTT
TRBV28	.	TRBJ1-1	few	CASTGAGYFTEAFF	TGTGCCAGCACCGGAGCAGGGTATTTCACTGAAGCTTTCTTT
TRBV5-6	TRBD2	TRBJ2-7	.	CASSLGLARSEQYF	TGTGCCAGCAGCTTGGGACTAGCACGCTCCGAGCAGTACTTC
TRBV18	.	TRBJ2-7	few	CASSPPGGGSYEQYF	TGTGCCAGCTCACCACCGGGAGGGGGATCCTACGAGCAGTACTTC
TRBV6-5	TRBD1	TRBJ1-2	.	CASSWGPGGANGYTF	TGTGCCAGCAGTTGGGGCCCAGGGGGCGCAAATGGCTACACCTTC
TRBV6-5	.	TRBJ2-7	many	CASSSKVGGSYEQYF	TGTGCCAGCAGTTCAAAGGTTGGGGGCTCCTACGAGCAGTACTTC
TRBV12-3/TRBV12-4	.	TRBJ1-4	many	CASSLRRGPPEKLFF	TGTGCCAGCAGTTTACGGCGGGGCCCACCTGAAAAACTGTTTTTT
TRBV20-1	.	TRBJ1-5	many	CSAHGVSNQPQHF	TGCAGTGCCCATGGTGTGAGCAATCAGCCCCAGCATTTT
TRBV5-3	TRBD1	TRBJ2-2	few	CARTDRAPNTGELFF	TGTGCCAGAACGGACAGGGCCCCAAACACCGGGGAGCTGTTTTTT
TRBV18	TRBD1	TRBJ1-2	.	CASSPIPIGQGTGYTF	TGTGCCAGCTCACCCATCCCGATAGGACAGGGGACAGGCTACACCTTC
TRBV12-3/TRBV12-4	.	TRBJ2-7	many	CASSPGQGYYEQYF	TGTGCCAGCAGCCCTGGTCAGGGCTACTACGAGCAGTACTTC
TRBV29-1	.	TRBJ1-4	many	CSAWSDEKLFF	TGCAGCGCCTGGTCTGATGAAAAACTGTTTTTT
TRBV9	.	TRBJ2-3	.	CASSVAAGPQGGGQYF	TGTGCCAGCAGCGTAGCGGCAGGACCTCAAGGAGGCGGGCAGTATTTT
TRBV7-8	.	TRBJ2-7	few	CASSLDHFYEQYF	TGTGCCAGCAGCTTAGACCATTTTTACGAGCAGTACTTC
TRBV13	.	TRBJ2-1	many	CASSFEQGLSSYNEQFF	TGTGCCAGCAGCTTCGAGCAGGGGCTTAGCTCCTACAATGAGCAGTTCTTC
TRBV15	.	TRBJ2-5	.	CATRRRNQETQYF	TGTGCCACCAGACGACGGAACCAAGAGACCCAGTACTTC
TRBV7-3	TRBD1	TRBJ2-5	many	CASSLNRGSETQYF	TGTGCCAGCAGCTTAAACAGGGGAAGTGAGACCCAGTACTTC
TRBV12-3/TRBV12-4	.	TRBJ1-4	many	CASSLVRQGEKLFF	TGTGCCAGCAGTTTAGTCAGGCAAGGTGAAAAACTGTTTTTT
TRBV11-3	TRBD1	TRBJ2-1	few	CASSPGTGTEQFF	TGTGCCAGCAGCCCGGGGACAGGTACTGAGCAGTTCTTC
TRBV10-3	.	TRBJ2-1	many	CAISAKRDPIYNEQFF	TGTGCCATCAGTGCGAAACGGGACCCCATTTACAATGAGCAGTTCTTC
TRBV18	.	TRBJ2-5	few	CASSPDFGVETQYF	TGTGCCAGCTCACCCGACTTCGGGGTAGAGACCCAGTACTTC
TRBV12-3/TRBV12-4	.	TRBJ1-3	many	CASSLRQLPGNTIYF	TGTGCCAGCAGTTTAAGGCAGTTACCTGGAAACACCATATATTTT